This T cell receptor beta chain was sequenced for a study of response to subunit inactivated influenza vaccine. CDR3 size: 16 residues. V was clipped by 2 bases and J by 3 bases; unmatched bases: 5. The germline CDR1 and CDR2 sequences are SGHRS and YFSETQ. TCRdb called the RT-PCR reads again in MiXCR, with one record for every CDR3 protein. The data hold about 570,000 distinct CDR3 sequences, with about 11% observed a single time. This sample also appeared in a second study, on T cells expressing NK-cell markers. From that report: 5'RACE template switching with UMIs generated TCR beta cDNA. For several donors, these clonotypes were likewise the leading ones in the CD3+CD56-NKG2C+ fraction.

The material was PBMCs from blood, obtained on the day of vaccination. The receptor comes from a man aged 45 to 65 who received an inactivated influenza vaccine. The chain combines TRBV5-1 with TRBJ2-3; 11 bases map to TRBD2. CDR3 in DNA: TGCGCCAGCAGCTTCCTAGCGGGGGGAGTAACAGATACGCAGTATTTT. Its translation: CASSFLAGGVTDTQYF.